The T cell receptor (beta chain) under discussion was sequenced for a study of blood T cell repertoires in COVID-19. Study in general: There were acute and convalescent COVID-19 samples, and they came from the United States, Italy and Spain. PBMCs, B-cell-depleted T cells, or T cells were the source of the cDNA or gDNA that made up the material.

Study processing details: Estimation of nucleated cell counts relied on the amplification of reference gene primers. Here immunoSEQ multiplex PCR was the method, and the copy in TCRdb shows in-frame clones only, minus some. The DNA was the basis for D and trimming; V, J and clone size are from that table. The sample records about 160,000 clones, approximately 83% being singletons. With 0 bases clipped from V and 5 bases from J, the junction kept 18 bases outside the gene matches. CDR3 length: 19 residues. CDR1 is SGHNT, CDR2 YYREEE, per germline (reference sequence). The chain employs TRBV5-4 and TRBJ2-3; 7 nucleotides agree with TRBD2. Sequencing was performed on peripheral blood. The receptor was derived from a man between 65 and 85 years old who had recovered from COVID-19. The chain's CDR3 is CASSLGLSRSGWGGDTQYF. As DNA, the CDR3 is TGTGCCAGCAGCTTGGGGCTATCGCGTAGCGGGTGGGGCGGAGATACGCAGTATTTT.